Listed below are T cell receptor beta chains from one sample, sequenced in a study of T-cell memory formation after mild COVID-19. TCRdb independently ran MiXCR on the 5' RACE reads; one entry per CDR3 protein. The table shows approximately 110,000 distinct CDR3 sequences, with about a fifth occurring only once. The sample taken for sequencing was PBMCs or a T cell subset sorted from them (not recorded which). These TCRs come from a man between 18 and 35 years old who had mild COVID-19 (a few samples of this study predate the infection). Cell type and time point are not known. CDR3s include the opening cysteine and the closing phenylalanine or tryptophan. D genes are given only for firm matches. Clone size is stated in some rows and not others, as once, few, many or a class when expanded.

>few|TRBJ1-1|-|TRBV5-5
TGTGCCAGCAGCTTGGTAAATACAGGGACCACTGAAGCTTTCTTT
CASSLVNTGTTEAFF
>-|TRBJ2-1|TRBD2|TRBV19
TGTGCCAGTAGTAGAACTAGCGGGGACCACAATGAGCAGTTCTTC
CASSRTSGDHNEQFF
>-|TRBJ2-2|TRBD2|TRBV4-3
TGCGCCAGCAGCCAAGATAGCGCGGGGGGCACCCCCGGGGAGCTGTTTTTT
CASSQDSAGGTPGELFF
>-|TRBJ2-3|TRBD2|TRBV5-4
TGTGCCAGCAGTTGGGGGACTAGCGGGGGGCGAGATACGCAGTATTTT
CASSWGTSGGRDTQYF
>many|TRBJ2-3|-|TRBV20-1
TGCAGTGCTAGAGTAGAGGGCCTGAGATATACGCAGTATTTT
CSARVEGLRYTQYF
>-|TRBJ2-1|TRBD2|TRBV25-1
TGTGCCAGCAGTTCCTCTCGACTAGCGGGCAATGAGCAGTTCTTC
CASSSSRLAGNEQFF
>few|TRBJ2-3|TRBD1|TRBV4-2
TGTGCCAGCAGCCAAGATGGTCCTACAGGGGGCTCAGATACGCAGTATTTT
CASSQDGPTGGSDTQYF
>many|TRBJ2-2|TRBD1|TRBV5-1
TGCGCCAGTACCGAGACAGGGGCGGAATCGAACACCGGGGAGCTGTTTTTT
CASTETGAESNTGELFF
>-|TRBJ2-3|TRBD2|TRBV4-1
TGCGCCAGCAGCCGCTACGGGGGGGCCAGCACAGATACGCAGTATTTT
CASSRYGGASTDTQYF
>few|TRBJ2-5|TRBD2|TRBV6-2/TRBV6-3
TGTGCCAGCCGCGATCTAGCGGGGCAGTACCAAGAGACCCAGTACTTC
CASRDLAGQYQETQYF
>many|TRBJ2-7|-|TRBV6-5
TGTGCCAGCAGTTACTACCCACGCTTCTACGAGCAGTACTTC
CASSYYPRFYEQYF
>few|TRBJ2-1|TRBD2|TRBV6-1
TGTGCCAGCAGCACTACTAGCGGGGGGGCCCGTGAGCAGTTCTTC
CASSTTSGGAREQFF
>-|TRBJ2-1|-|TRBV5-1
TGCGCCAGCCACTCGTTTGTCGGGGACAAGTACAATGAGCAGTTCTTC
CASHSFVGDKYNEQFF
>few|TRBJ2-7|-|TRBV28
TGTGCCAGCAGTTTTGGAGTGTACAGTACCTACGAGCAGTACTTC
CASSFGVYSTYEQYF
>few|TRBJ1-1|-|TRBV28
TGTGCCAGCAGTTTCCGGGGCGCTGAAGCTTTCTTT
CASSFRGAEAFF
>-|TRBJ2-3|-|TRBV7-3
TGTGCCAGCAGCTTAAACCCACTAGCTAGGAGCACAGATACGCAGTATTTT
CASSLNPLARSTDTQYF
>many|TRBJ2-3|TRBD2|TRBV4-2
TGTGCCAGCAGCCAAGTCGGGATAGCGGGGAACCCAGATACGCAGTATTTT
CASSQVGIAGNPDTQYF
>few|TRBJ1-2|TRBD1|TRBV4-2
TGTGCCAGCAGCCAGGATGGACAGGGGGCAACGATTAACTATGGCTACACCTTC
CASSQDGQGATINYGYTF
>few|TRBJ2-1|-|TRBV2
TGTGCCAGCAGTGTGGGCGCAACCCTCTACAATGAGCAGTTCTTC
CASSVGATLYNEQFF
>-|TRBJ2-7|-|TRBV4-2
TGTGCCAGCAGCCAAGAAACTAGCTGGGACGAGCAGTACTTC
CASSQETSWDEQYF
>many|TRBJ2-2|-|TRBV28
TGTGCCAGCAGTTTAGGCGCTAGAGAAACCGGGGAGCTGTTTTTT
CASSLGARETGELFF
>few|TRBJ2-3|TRBD2|TRBV7-9
TGTGCCAGCAGCTCAACTAGCGGGGGGCTCCTAGAAGCAGATACGCAGTATTTT
CASSSTSGGLLEADTQYF
>-|TRBJ1-5|-|TRBV6-5
TGTGCCAGCAGTTACTCTTGGAGTAGCAATCAGCCCCAGCATTTT
CASSYSWSSNQPQHF
>-|TRBJ2-7|-|TRBV21-1
TGTGCCAGCAGCCCCAAGACGGAAATCCACCTCTACGAGCAGTACTTC
CASSPKTEIHLYEQYF
>few|TRBJ2-1|TRBD2|TRBV6-4
TGTGCCAGCAGTGACTCGGCGGGGGGGAATAATGAGCAGTTCTTC
CASSDSAGGNNEQFF
>few|TRBJ2-1|TRBD1|TRBV6-2/TRBV6-3
TGTGCCAGCAGTTACTCGACCCCGGGACAGGGAAATGAGCAGTTCTTC
CASSYSTPGQGNEQFF
>few|TRBJ2-4|-|TRBV29-1
TGCAGCGTTGAATTGGAGGTGGCCATTCAGTACTTC
CSVELEVAIQYF
>few|TRBJ1-1|-|TRBV7-2
TGTGCCAGCAGCTTCAGGGACCCTGAAGCTTTCTTT
CASSFRDPEAFF
>-|TRBJ2-1|-|TRBV28
TGTGCCAGCAGTCCCTCTTGGTTCCGTGAGCAGTTCTTC
CASSPSWFREQFF
>-|TRBJ1-4|TRBD1|TRBV7-9
TGTGCCAGCAGCCCCCGGACAGGGGCTAATGAAAAACTGTTTTTT
CASSPRTGANEKLFF